This T cell receptor beta chain was observed in a study of cytomegalovirus exposure and HLA in healthy donors. Vbeta (60) and Jbeta (13) primers were used in the PCR. Method: immunoSEQ multiplex PCR; TCRdb's copy keeps in-frame clones and lacks some. The table lists approximately 120,000 clones, over 65% of them singletons. The CDR3 is made up of 16 amino acids. Germline CDR1 MDHEN, CDR2 SYDVKM. V dropped 5 bases and J dropped 5; count of bases not matched to a gene: 10. The chain combines TRBV28 with TRBJ2-3; 10 nucleotides match TRBD2. The sequenced sample was PBMCs. This TCR derives from a man in his fifties in good health and CMV-seronegative. As DNA, the CDR3 is TGTGCCAGCAGTACTCAGCGGGAGGGCCCTGTAGATACGCAGTATTTT. Its protein product is CASSTQREGPVDTQYF.